The clone carrying this TCR beta chain was picked up many times. Its specificity is not known. The data were obtained in a study of CD8 T cells in ankylosing spondylitis. General study results and limits: Typical of ankylosing spondylitis blood, it appeared, was a TCR beta motif of under 10 highly homologous variants. Some of these motif variants have turned up before, in reports on reactive arthritis synovial fluid and blood.

MiXCR, run by TCRdb on the 5' RACE reads, gives a single entry per CDR3 protein. The sample has about 250,000 distinct CDR3 sequences; under 8.5% are singletons. Germline values: CDR1 SGHRS, CDR2 YFSETQ. The trim removed 6 bases at V and 1 base at J, leaving 5 bases unmatched. The length of the CDR3 is 16 residues. The origin of this receptor is a female donor with ankylosing spondylitis or in good health (not recorded which). The source material was blood, either unsorted or a sorted T cell fraction (not recorded which). The chain combines TRBV5-1 with TRBJ2-2, with 11 bases lining up with TRBD2. Here the CDR3 reads CASMWLAGGNTGELFF. In DNA form, the CDR3 reads TGCGCCAGCATGTGGCTAGCGGGAGGGAACACCGGGGAGCTGTTTTTT.